A single sample gave rise to the 22 T cell receptor beta chains below, sequenced in a study of T cell responses to AZD1222 COVID-19 vaccine. Profiling relied on immunoSEQ multiplex PCR, and the TCRdb table lists in-frame clones only, not all of them. The sample consists of approximately 170,000 clones, approximately 88% of them appearing once. Here the sequenced sample was peripheral blood, taken 28 days after the second AZD1222 dose. These receptors originate from an adult who received the AZD1222 COVID-19 vaccine.

The chain combines TRBV5-5 with TRBJ1-5, with D possibly being TRBD1 (5 bases). Germline V gene sequence: CDR1 SGHKS, CDR2 YYEKEE (reference sequence). The CDR3 runs to 15 residues. Trimming removed 4 bases from V and 4 bases from J, with 15 bases in between. The CDR3 loop reads CASSPQGTNNQPQHF. The CDR3 DNA sequence: TGTGCCAGCAGCCCTCAAGGGACTAATAATCAGCCCCAGCATTTT.

The V and J genes are TRBV9 and TRBJ1-1; 7 bases match TRBD1. V lost 3 bases and J lost 11; bases outside the gene matches: 7. This CDR3 region has 12 residues. Germline CDR1 is SGDLS and CDR2 is YYNGEE. CDR3 loop: CASSDDDRVAFF. The CDR3 region has the DNA TGTGCCAGCAGCGATGACGACAGGGTGGCTTTCTTT.

The table lists this clone with a count of one. The genes are TRBV6-2 or TRBV6-3 and TRBJ2-3; 7 nucleotides align to TRBD2. Unmatched junction bases numbered 11, after V lost 2 bases and J lost 0 bases. Germline CDR1 reads MNHEY; CDR2 reads SVGEGT. This CDR3 spans 18 amino acids. The DNA of the CDR3 is TGTGCCAGCAGTTACGACCCGGGGGAGGGGAGCAGCACAGATACGCAGTATTTT. Translation gives CASSYDPGEGSSTDTQYF.

This sequence joins TRBV5-5 and TRBJ1-2, with D tentatively TRBD1 (5 bases). Trimming shortened V by 6 bases and J by 7 bases, and 16 bases separated the two germline ends. The CDR3 runs 13 residues. Germline CDR1 reads SGHKS; CDR2 reads YYEKEE (reference sequence). CDR3 nucleotides: TGTGCCAGCATGAGGGGAGAGTGGGTTGGCTACACCTTC. Protein sequence: CASMRGEWVGYTF.

V is TRBV19 and J is TRBJ1-2; D may be TRBD1 (5 bases). The CDR3 is made up of 14 amino acids. The germline gives CDR1 LNHDA, CDR2 SQIVND (reference sequence). The ends were cut back, 7 bases at V and 2 bases at J, with 14 bases in the middle. The CDR3 DNA follows: TGTGCCAGTATTGGGGCAGGGCGAAACTATGGCTACACCTTC. Its protein product is CASIGAGRNYGYTF. Based on the CDR3 plus reference TRBV19 and TRBJ1-2, the full variable domain is DGGITQSPKYLFRKEGQNVTLSCEQNLNHDAMYWYRQDPGQGLRLIYYSQIVNDFQKGDIAEGYSVSREKKESFPLTVTSAQKNPTAFYLCASIGAGRNYGYTFGSGTRLTVV.

The V call is TRBV18, the J call TRBJ2-5; 10 positions match TRBD2. The CDR3 runs 15 residues. The V gene's germline CDR1 is KGHSH and CDR2 LQKENI. After removal of 5 bases from V and 5 bases from J, the junction contained 8 bases not matched to a gene. The CDR3 reads CASSSLSGGMETQYF. CDR3 nucleotides: TGTGCCAGCTCATCCCTTAGCGGGGGGATGGAGACCCAGTACTTC.

Points on this clone: The same CDR3 arises from other DNA sequences in this sample as well. The chain carries TRBV5-1 and TRBJ1-2; no reliable D call. The CDR3 has 11 amino acids. The V end lost 0 bases, the J end lost 7 bases, and 4 bases lay between the germline ends. Germline values: CDR1 SGHRS, CDR2 YFSETQ. CDR3 coding DNA: TGCGCCAGCAGCTTGGGACCTGGCTACACCTTC. Translation: CASSLGPGYTF.

The chain uses TRBV19 and TRBJ1-2; possible D gene TRBD1, 5 bases. Trimming stripped 6 bases from V and 6 bases from J, with 8 bases between. The CDR3 totals 11 residues. The V gene's germline CDR1 is LNHDA and CDR2 SQIVND (reference sequence). DNA of the CDR3: TGTGCCAGTAGAGGGGACCATGGCTACACCTTC. Translation: CASRGDHGYTF. Filled out from reference TRBV19 and TRBJ1-2, the complete variable domain reads DGGITQSPKYLFRKEGQNVTLSCEQNLNHDAMYWYRQDPGQGLRLIYYSQIVNDFQKGDIAEGYSVSREKKESFPLTVTSAQKNPTAFYLCASRGDHGYTFGSGTRLTVV.

This clone has a single count. The chain's CDR3 is CASSPDPGPKSGNTIYF. As DNA, the CDR3 is TGTGCCAGCAGCCCAGACCCGGGACCGAAGTCTGGAAACACCATATATTTT. The chain uses TRBV7-6 and TRBJ1-3; maybe TRBD1 (5 bases). CDR3 length: 17 residues. V was pared by 5 bases and J by 1 base, with 18 bases between. CDR1 and CDR2 (germline): SGHVS, FNYEAQ.

The chain employs TRBV28 and TRBJ1-2; D remains ambiguous. The germline V and J ends were trimmed by 2 bases and 5 bases, with 9 bases remaining between them. The CDR3 spans 13 residues. Germline V gene lookup returns CDR1 MDHEN and CDR2 SYDVKM. The CDR3 loop reads CASSLSSEYGYTF. CDR3 in DNA: TGTGCCAGCAGTTTAAGCTCGGAATATGGCTACACCTTC.

V usage is TRBV5-4 and J usage is TRBJ2-7; 10 bases match TRBD2. V lost 3 bases to trimming and J lost 0 bases; unmatched junction nucleotides: 3. Germline V gives CDR1 SGHNT, CDR2 YYREEE (reference sequence). The CDR3 contains 15 residues. The CDR3 DNA is TGTGCCAGCAGCTCGGGACTAGCGAGCTCCTACGAGCAGTACTTC. Its translation: CASSSGLASSYEQYF.

The V call is TRBV7-9, the J call TRBJ2-6; D might be TRBD2 (6 bases). CDR3 size: 13 residues. Looked up from germline, CDR1 is SEHNR and CDR2 is FQNEAQ (reference sequence). The chain's CDR3 is CAVGGSGANVLTF. The CDR3 region has the DNA TGTGCTGTGGGGGGCTCTGGGGCCAACGTCCTGACTTTC.

The chain carries TRBV2 and TRBJ2-7; TRBD1 matches 10 bases. V lost 8 bases, J lost 2 bases, and 6 bases stayed unmatched. The CDR3 consists of 14 residues. Germline lookup yields CDR1 SNHLY and CDR2 FYNNEI. DNA for the CDR3: TGTGCCAGCGTCGGACAGGGGGGCCCCTACGAGCAGTACTTC. Its translation: CASVGQGGPYEQYF.

The chain employs TRBV19 and TRBJ1-6, with 10 bases lining up with TRBD1. CDR1 is LNHDA and CDR2 is SQIVND in the germline V gene (reference sequence). This CDR3 has 19 residues. Trimming took 6 bases from V and 3 from J; bases not matched to a gene: 14. The CDR3 is CASSLTGQGYINYNSPLHF. The CDR3 bases are TGTGCCAGTAGCCTGACGGGACAGGGGTATATAAACTATAATTCACCCCTCCACTTT.

CDR3 residues: CAGRDRGGGDTQYF. The CDR3 DNA reads as TGTGCCGGACGGGACAGGGGGGGAGGAGATACGCAGTATTTT. The chain recombines TRBV5-4 with TRBJ2-3, with 11 bases aligning to TRBD1. CDR1 is SGHNT and CDR2 is YYREEE in the germline V gene (reference sequence). The CDR3 totals 14 residues. Unmatched junction bases numbered 9, after V lost 10 bases and J lost 5 bases.

The J gene is TRBJ2-7, the V gene TRBV6-5, with TRBD2 identical over 10 bases. The CDR3 length is 14 residues. CDR1 is MNHEY, CDR2 SVGAGI, per germline. V lost 11 bases to trimming and J lost 7 bases; unmatched junction nucleotides: 14. The CDR3 loop reads CAAGEAGGPGEQYF. CDR3 DNA: TGTGCCGCGGGAGAAGCGGGGGGGCCGGGTGAGCAGTACTTC.

The rearrangement links TRBV15 to TRBJ2-5, with TRBD2 as a possible D gene (5 bases). This CDR3 region has 13 residues. Germline V gives CDR1 LNHNV, CDR2 YYDKDF (reference sequence). V was shortened by 6 bases and J by 5 bases, with 13 bases between the two germline ends. This CDR3 is CATRGEGGETQYF. The CDR3 DNA follows: TGTGCCACCAGGGGAGAGGGTGGCGAGACCCAGTACTTC.

V usage is TRBV15 and J usage is TRBJ2-2; 9 nucleotides line up with TRBD2. Germline V lookup: CDR1 LNHNV, CDR2 YYDKDF (reference sequence). The J segment lost 4 bases and the V segment lost 3 bases, leaving 9 bases of the junction unmatched. The CDR3 consists of 17 residues. The CDR3 nucleotides read TGTGCCACCAGCAGGACTATGGCGGGGGGGAGCACCGGGGAGCTGTTTTTT. Encoded protein: CATSRTMAGGSTGELFF.

The J gene is TRBJ2-4, the V gene TRBV6-1, with D possibly TRBD2 on 5 matching bases. The CDR3 totals 18 residues. Between the trimmed V and J ends, which lost 2 bases and 0 bases, there was a span of 17 bases. The germline V gene encodes CDR1 MNHNS and CDR2 SASEGT. The CDR3 protein is CASSEWSIAGEAKNIQYF. In DNA, the CDR3 is TGTGCCAGCAGTGAATGGAGTATCGCGGGCGAAGCCAAAAACATTCAGTACTTC.

This chain joins TRBV11-2 and TRBJ1-4; a possible D gene is TRBD1 (5 bases). The germline V and J ends were trimmed by 1 base and 6 bases, with 12 bases remaining between them. The CDR3 runs 15 residues. CDR1 and CDR2 (germline): SGHAT, FQNNGV. CDR3 bases: TGTGCCAGCAGCTTAGGTTCCCGGGACGATGAAAAACTGTTTTTT. This encodes CASSLGSRDDEKLFF. Drawing the rest from reference TRBV11-2 and TRBJ1-4, the complete variable domain is EAGVAQSPRYKIIEKRQSVAFWCNPISGHATLYWYQQILGQGPKLLIQFQNNGVVDDSQLPKDRFSAERLKGVDSTLKIQPAKLEDSAVYLCASSLGSRDDEKLFFGSGTQLSVL.

This sequence joins TRBV19 and TRBJ2-7, with 9 positions matching TRBD1. The CDR3 runs 15 residues. J gave up 0 bases and V 3 bases, and 3 bases lay outside the gene matches. The germline gives CDR1 LNHDA, CDR2 SQIVND (reference sequence). The CDR3: CASSIGTGSSYEQYF. As DNA, the CDR3 is TGTGCCAGTAGTATCGGGACAGGGAGCTCCTACGAGCAGTACTTC.

V gene TRBV20-1 combines with J gene TRBJ2-7; a possible D gene is TRBD1 (6 bases). Trimming removed 4 bases from V and 12 bases from J, with 16 bases in between. This CDR3 comprises 11 residues. Germline V gives CDR1 DFQATT, CDR2 SNEGSKA (reference sequence). CDR3 nucleotide sequence: TGCAGTGCTATAAGTACAGGACAGCGGTACTTC. This translates into CSAISTGQRYF.